This entry lists 4 T cell receptor beta chains sequenced from one sample in a study of response to subunit inactivated influenza vaccine. Each CDR3 protein gets one entry after TCRdb re-called the RT-PCR reads with MiXCR. The table shows about 570,000 distinct CDR3 sequences, with about 11% occurring only once. This same sample was also taken into another study, of T cells expressing NK-cell markers. Per that paper: cDNA encoding TCR beta was synthesized via 5'RACE template switching incorporating UMIs.

The sequencing used PBMCs from blood, collected on the day of vaccination. The receptors were sampled from a man over 45 who received an inactivated influenza vaccine.

This chain links TRBV7-6 with TRBJ2-3, with D uncertain. The CDR3 sequence is 12 residues long. The V gene's germline CDR1 is SGHVS and CDR2 FNYEAQ. V was shortened by 4 bases and J by 6 bases, with 8 bases between the two germline ends. The CDR3: CASSSLGDTQYF. CDR3 nucleotide sequence: TGTGCCAGCAGCTCCCTAGGGGATACGCAGTATTTT.

Ten or more counts support this clonotype. V gene TRBV20-1 combines with J gene TRBJ2-2, with TRBD1 matching 8 bases. The length of the CDR3 is 17 residues. Germline V gene lookup returns CDR1 DFQATT and CDR2 SNEGSKA (reference sequence). With V trimmed by 3 bases and J by 6 bases, 15 bases remained unmatched. As DNA, the CDR3 is TGCAGTGCTAGCGGGAACCGGGCAGGGGGCTTCCCCGGGGAGCTGTTTTTT. Its protein is CSASGNRAGGFPGELFF.

The sample holds a few counts of this clonotype. This sequence joins TRBV4-1 and TRBJ2-3; 9 bases align to TRBD1. This CDR3 is 16 amino acids long. Trimming removed 1 base from V and 6 bases from J; junction bases left unmatched: 8. Germline lookup yields CDR1 MGHRA and CDR2 YSYEKL. The CDR3 region has the DNA TGCGCCAGCAGCCAAGTCGGGACAGGGAGAGGGGATACGCAGTATTTT. It specifies CASSQVGTGRGDTQYF.

Only a few counts were recorded for this clonotype. The V call is TRBV4-3, the J call TRBJ2-2, with 7 bases matching TRBD1. V dropped 1 base and J dropped 1; count of bases not matched to a gene: 6. The CDR3 covers 17 residues. From germline, CDR1 is LGHNA and CDR2 YSLEER. CDR3 residues: CASSQVTWTGNTGELFF. For the CDR3, the DNA is TGCGCCAGCAGCCAAGTAACGTGGACAGGGAACACCGGGGAGCTGTTTTTT.